What follows is one T cell receptor beta chain and its context. Antigen unknown. The ends were cut back, 1 base at V and 9 bases at J, with 10 bases in the middle. Germline V gene sequence: CDR1 SEHNR, CDR2 FQNEAQ (reference sequence). The CDR3 loop spans 13 amino acids. These data are taken from a study of response to subunit inactivated influenza vaccine. Findings and limits, study-wide: After each seasonal influenza vaccination, few new T cells are recruited, the authors suggested.

MiXCR was run by TCRdb on the RT-PCR reads, yielding one entry per CDR3 protein. Counted here are around 750,000 distinct CDR3 sequences, 21% occurring once; the ten biggest clones make up roughly 10%. The chain employs TRBV7-9 and TRBJ2-1, with D unclear. The receptor's source is a man aged 50 to 59 who received an inactivated influenza vaccine. This specimen consisted of PBMCs from blood, obtained 5 to 6 days after vaccination. The CDR3 loop reads CASSLVYNGEQFF. CDR3 nucleotide sequence: TGTGCCAGCAGCTTAGTTTACAATGGTGAGCAGTTCTTC.